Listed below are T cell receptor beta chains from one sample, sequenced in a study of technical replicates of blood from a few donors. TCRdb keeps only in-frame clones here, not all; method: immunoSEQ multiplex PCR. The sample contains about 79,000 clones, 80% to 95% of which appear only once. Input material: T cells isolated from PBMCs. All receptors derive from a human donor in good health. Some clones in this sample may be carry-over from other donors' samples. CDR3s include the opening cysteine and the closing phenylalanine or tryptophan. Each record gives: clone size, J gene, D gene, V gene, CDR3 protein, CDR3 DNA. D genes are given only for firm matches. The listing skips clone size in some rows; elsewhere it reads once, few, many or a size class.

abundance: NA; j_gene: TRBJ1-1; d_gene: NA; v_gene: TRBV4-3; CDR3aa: CASSQGDWGGEAFF; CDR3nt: TGCGCCAGCAGCCAAGGGGACTGGGGCGGTGAAGCTTTCTTT
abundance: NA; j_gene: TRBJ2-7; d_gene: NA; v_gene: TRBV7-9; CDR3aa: CASSLAIGAEPHEQYF; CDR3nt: TGTGCCAGCAGCTTAGCGATAGGGGCAGAACCCCACGAGCAGTACTTC
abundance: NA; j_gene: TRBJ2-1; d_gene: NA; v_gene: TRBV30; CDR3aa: CAWSYIGGGNNEQFF; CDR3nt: TGTGCCTGGAGTTATATTGGAGGGGGCAACAATGAGCAGTTCTTC
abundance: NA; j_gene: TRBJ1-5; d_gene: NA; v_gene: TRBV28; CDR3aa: CASSLAVYSNQPQHF; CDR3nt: TGTGCCAGCAGTTTGGCAGTTTATAGCAATCAGCCCCAGCATTTT
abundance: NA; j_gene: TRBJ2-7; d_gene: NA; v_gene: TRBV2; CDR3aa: CASRIGPGAYEQYF; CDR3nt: TGTGCCAGCAGGATCGGACCGGGGGCCTACGAGCAGTACTTC
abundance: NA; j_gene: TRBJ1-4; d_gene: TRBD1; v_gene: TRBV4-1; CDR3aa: CASSPRTGGVEKLFF; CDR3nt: TGCGCCAGCAGCCCAAGGACAGGGGGAGTCGAAAAACTGTTTTTT
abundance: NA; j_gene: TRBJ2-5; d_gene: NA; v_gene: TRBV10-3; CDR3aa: CAISDSQGRETQYF; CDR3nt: TGTGCCATCAGTGATTCACAGGGTAGAGAGACCCAGTACTTC
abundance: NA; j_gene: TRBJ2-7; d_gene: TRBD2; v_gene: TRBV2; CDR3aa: CASSELAAYEQYF; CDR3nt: TGTGCCAGCAGTGAACTAGCGGCCTACGAGCAGTACTTC
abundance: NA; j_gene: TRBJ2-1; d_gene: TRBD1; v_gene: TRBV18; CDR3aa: CASSPRDREFEQFF; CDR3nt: TGTGCCAGCTCACCTCGGGACAGGGAGTTTGAGCAGTTCTTC
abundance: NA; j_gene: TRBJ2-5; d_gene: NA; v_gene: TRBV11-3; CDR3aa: CASSLPLVRSSGETQYF; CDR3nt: TGTGCCAGCAGCTTACCTCTAGTCCGATCTTCCGGAGAGACCCAGTACTTC
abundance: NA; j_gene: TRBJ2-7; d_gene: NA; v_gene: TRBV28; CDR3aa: CASSLIQTRSSYEQYF; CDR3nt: TGTGCCAGCAGCCTTATTCAGACTCGTAGCTCCTACGAGCAGTACTTC
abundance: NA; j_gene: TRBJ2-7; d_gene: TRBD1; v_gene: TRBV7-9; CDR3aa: CASSGGTGPYEQYF; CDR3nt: TGTGCCAGCAGCGGGGGGACAGGGCCCTACGAGCAGTACTTC
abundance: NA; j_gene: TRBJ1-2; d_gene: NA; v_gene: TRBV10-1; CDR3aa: CASSESGGYGYTF; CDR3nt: TGCGCCAGCAGTGAGTCAGGGGGCTATGGCTACACCTTC
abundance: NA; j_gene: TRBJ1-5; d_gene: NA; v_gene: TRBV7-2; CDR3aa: CASSLLGVGNQPQHF; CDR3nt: TGTGCCAGCAGCTTATTGGGCGTCGGTAATCAGCCCCAGCATTTT
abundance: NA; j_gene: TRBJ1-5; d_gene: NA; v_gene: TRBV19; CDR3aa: CASSLGLNNQPQHF; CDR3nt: TGTGCCAGTAGTCTCGGACTGAACAATCAGCCCCAGCATTTT
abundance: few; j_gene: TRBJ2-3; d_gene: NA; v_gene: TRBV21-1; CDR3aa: CANSKGTSGSRKGSTDTQYF; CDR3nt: TGTGCCAACAGCAAGGGGACTAGCGGGAGTCGGAAGGGTAGCACAGATACGCAGTATTTT
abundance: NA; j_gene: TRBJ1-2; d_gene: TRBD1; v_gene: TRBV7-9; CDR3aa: CASSSPGTANYGYTF; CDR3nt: TGTGCCAGCAGCTCCCCCGGGACAGCCAACTATGGCTACACCTTC
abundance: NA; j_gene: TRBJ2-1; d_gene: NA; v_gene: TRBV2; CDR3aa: CASGRGSENEQFF; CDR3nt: TGTGCCAGCGGAAGGGGGAGTGAAAATGAGCAGTTCTTC
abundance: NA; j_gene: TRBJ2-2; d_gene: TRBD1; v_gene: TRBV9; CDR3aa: CASSVGTGFAGELFF; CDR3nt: TGTGCCAGCAGCGTTGGGACAGGTTTCGCCGGGGAGCTGTTTTTT
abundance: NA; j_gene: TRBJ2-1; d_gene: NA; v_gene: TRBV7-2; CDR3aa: CASSLAEATGRLYNEQFF; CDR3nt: TGTGCCAGCAGCTTAGCGGAGGCTACGGGAAGGCTTTACAATGAGCAGTTCTTC
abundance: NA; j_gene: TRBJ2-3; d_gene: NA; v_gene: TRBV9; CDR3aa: CASSVRQGPSTDTQYF; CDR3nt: TGTGCCAGCAGCGTGCGGCAGGGGCCTAGCACAGATACGCAGTATTTT
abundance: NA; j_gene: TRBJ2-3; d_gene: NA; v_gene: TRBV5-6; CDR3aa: CASSFITDTQYF; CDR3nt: TGTGCCAGCAGCTTCATCACAGATACGCAGTATTTT
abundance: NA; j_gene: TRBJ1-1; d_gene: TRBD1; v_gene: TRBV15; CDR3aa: CATSWTGSSEAFF; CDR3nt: TGTGCCACCAGCTGGACAGGTTCTTCGGAGGCTTTCTTT
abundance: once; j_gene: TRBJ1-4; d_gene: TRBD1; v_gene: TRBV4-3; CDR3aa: CASSQVGGQLNEKLFF; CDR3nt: TGCGCCAGCAGCCAAGTGGGGGGACAGCTTAATGAAAAACTGTTTTTT
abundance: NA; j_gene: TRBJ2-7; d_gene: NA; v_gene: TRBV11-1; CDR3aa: CASSSSETYEQYF; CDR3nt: TGTGCCAGCAGCTCTAGCGAGACCTACGAGCAGTACTTC
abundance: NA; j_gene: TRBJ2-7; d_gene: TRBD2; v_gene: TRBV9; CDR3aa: CASSGPAGDLYEQYF; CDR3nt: TGTGCCAGCAGCGGTCCAGCGGGAGACCTCTACGAGCAGTACTTC
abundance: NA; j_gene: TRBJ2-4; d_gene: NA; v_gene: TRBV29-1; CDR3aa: CSVAGILNIQYF; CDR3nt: TGCAGCGTTGCGGGGATTTTAAACATTCAGTACTTC
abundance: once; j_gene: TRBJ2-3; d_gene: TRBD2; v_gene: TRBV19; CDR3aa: CASTPGLAGGTDTQYF; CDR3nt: TGTGCCAGTACCCCGGGACTAGCGGGAGGCACAGATACGCAGTATTTT
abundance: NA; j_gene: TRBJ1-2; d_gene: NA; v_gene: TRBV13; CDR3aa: CASSLQGNYGYTF; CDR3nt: TGTGCCAGCAGCTTACAGGGCAACTATGGCTACACCTTC
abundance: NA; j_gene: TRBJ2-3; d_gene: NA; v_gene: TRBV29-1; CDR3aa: CSVDLDTQYF; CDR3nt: TGCAGCGTTGACCTGGATACGCAGTATTTT
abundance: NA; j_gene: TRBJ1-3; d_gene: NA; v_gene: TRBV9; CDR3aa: CASSVGGGHTIYF; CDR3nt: TGTGCCAGCAGCGTTGGCGGGGGTCACACCATATATTTT
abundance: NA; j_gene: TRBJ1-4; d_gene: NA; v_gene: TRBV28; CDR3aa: CASSFLAGDEKLFF; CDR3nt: TGTGCCAGCAGTTTCTTAGCGGGGGATGAAAAACTGTTTTTT
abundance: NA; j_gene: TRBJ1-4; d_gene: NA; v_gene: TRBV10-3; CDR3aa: CAIRATNEKLFF; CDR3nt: TGTGCCATCAGGGCTACTAATGAAAAACTGTTTTTT
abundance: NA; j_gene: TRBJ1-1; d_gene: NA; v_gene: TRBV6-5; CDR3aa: CASSYSRTITEAFF; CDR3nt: TGTGCCAGCAGTTACTCGAGGACAATCACTGAAGCTTTCTTT
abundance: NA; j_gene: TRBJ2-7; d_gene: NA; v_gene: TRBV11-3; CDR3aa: CASSLGQLYEQYF; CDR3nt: TGTGCCAGCAGCTTAGGACAGCTCTACGAGCAGTACTTC
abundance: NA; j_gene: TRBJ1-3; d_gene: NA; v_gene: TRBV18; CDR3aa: CASSPEDTIYF; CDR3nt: TGTGCCAGCTCACCAGAGGACACCATATATTTT
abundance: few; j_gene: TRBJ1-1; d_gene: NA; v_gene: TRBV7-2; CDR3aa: CASSYRNTEAFF; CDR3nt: TGTGCCAGCAGCTACAGAAACACTGAAGCTTTCTTT
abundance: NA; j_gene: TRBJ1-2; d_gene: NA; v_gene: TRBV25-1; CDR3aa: CASSEPGAVGYTF; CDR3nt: TGTGCCAGCAGTGAACCAGGGGCAGTTGGCTACACCTTC
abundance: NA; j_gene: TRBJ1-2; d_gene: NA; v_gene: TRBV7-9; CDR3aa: CASSLERTVRPNYGYTF; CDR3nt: TGTGCCAGCAGCTTAGAGAGGACAGTTCGCCCTAACTATGGCTACACCTTC
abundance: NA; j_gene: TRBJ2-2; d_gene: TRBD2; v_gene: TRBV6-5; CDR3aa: CASSGLAGAGGELFF; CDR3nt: TGTGCCAGCAGCGGACTAGCGGGAGCGGGCGGGGAGCTGTTTTTT
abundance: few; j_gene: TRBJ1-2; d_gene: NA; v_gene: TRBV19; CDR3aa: CASSIDEEVNGYTF; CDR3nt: TGTGCCAGTAGTATAGATGAGGAGGTAAATGGCTACACCTTC
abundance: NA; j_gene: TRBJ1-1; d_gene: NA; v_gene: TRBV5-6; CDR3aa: CASSLGGGTEAFF; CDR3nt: TGTGCCAGCAGCCTGGGGGGGGGAACTGAAGCTTTCTTT
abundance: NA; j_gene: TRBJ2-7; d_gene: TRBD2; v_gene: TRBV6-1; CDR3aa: CASSQLAGVHEQYF; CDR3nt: TGTGCCAGCAGTCAACTAGCGGGAGTACACGAGCAGTACTTT
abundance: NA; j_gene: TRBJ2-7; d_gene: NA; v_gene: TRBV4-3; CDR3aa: CASIRIGGSSYEQYF; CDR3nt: TGCGCCAGCATCCGGATCGGCGGAAGCTCCTACGAGCAGTACTTC
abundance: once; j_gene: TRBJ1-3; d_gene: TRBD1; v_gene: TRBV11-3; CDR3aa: CASIDIRQGLFSGNTIYF; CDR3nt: TGTGCCAGCATCGATATCCGACAGGGGCTTTTCTCTGGAAACACCATATATTTT
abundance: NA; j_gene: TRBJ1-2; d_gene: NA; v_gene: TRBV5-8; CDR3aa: CASSLGGANYGYTF; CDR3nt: TGTGCCAGCAGCTTGGGGGGGGCTAACTATGGCTACACCTTC
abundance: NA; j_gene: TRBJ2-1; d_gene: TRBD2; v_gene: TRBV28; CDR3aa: CASSSTTSGLNNEQFF; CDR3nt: TGTGCCAGCAGTTCCACGACTAGCGGACTAAACAATGAGCAGTTCTTC
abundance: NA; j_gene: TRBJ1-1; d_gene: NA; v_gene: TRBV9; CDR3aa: CASSVGQANTEAFF; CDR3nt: TGTGCCAGCAGCGTAGGACAGGCGAACACTGAAGCTTTCTTT
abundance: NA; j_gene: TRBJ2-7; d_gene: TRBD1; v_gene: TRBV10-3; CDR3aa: CAIGQAYEQYF; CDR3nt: TGTGCCATAGGACAGGCTTACGAGCAGTACTTC
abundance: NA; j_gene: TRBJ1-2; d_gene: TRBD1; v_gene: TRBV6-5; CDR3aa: CASSPGQGLGYGYTF; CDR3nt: TGTGCCAGCAGCCCCGGACAGGGGTTGGGCTATGGCTACACCTTC
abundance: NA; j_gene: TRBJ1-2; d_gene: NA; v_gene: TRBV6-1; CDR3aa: CASSEAREKDYGYTF; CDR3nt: TGTGCCAGCAGTGAAGCGAGGGAAAAAGACTATGGCTACACCTTC
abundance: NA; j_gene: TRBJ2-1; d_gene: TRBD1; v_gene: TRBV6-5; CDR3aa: CASSFGTASFNEQFF; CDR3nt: TGTGCCAGCAGTTTCGGGACAGCATCTTTCAATGAGCAGTTCTTC
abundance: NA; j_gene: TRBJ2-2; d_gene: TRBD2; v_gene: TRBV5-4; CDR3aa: CASSFGLAGASGELFF; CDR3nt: TGTGCCAGCAGCTTTGGACTAGCGGGAGCTTCCGGGGAGCTGTTTTTT
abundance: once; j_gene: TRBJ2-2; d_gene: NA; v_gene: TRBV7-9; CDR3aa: CASSLGQGRTGELFF; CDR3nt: TGTGCCAGCAGCTTAGGGCAGGGGCGCACCGGGGAGCTGTTTTTT
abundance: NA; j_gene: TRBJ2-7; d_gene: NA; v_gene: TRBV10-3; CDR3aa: CAIGGESYEQYF; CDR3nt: TGTGCCATCGGCGGGGAGTCCTACGAGCAGTACTTC
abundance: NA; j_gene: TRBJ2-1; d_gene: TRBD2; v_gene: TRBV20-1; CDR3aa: CSATSGREFF; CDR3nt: TGCAGTGCTACTAGCGGGAGGGAGTTCTTC
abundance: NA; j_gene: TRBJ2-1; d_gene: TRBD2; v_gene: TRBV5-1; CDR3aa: CASSLVLAGGTYNEQFF; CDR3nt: TGCGCCAGCAGCTTGGTACTAGCGGGAGGCACCTACAATGAGCAGTTCTTC
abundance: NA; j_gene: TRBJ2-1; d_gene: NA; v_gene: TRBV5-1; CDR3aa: CASSWAIFGGKSYNEQFF; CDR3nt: TGCGCCAGCAGCTGGGCCATATTCGGAGGTAAATCCTACAATGAGCAGTTCTTC
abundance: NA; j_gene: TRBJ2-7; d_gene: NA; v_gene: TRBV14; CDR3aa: CASSPPWGEEQYF; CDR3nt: TGTGCCAGCAGCCCACCTTGGGGGGAAGAGCAGTACTTC
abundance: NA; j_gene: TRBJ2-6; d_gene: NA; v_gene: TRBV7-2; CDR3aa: CASSLALVPGANVLTF; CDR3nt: TGTGCCAGCAGCTTAGCGCTAGTTCCTGGGGCCAACGTCCTGACTTTC